The 22 T cell receptor beta chains below come from one sample, sequenced in a study of shared T cell receptors in the human thymus (dated by TCRdb to 2020 to 2023). Receptor amplification or capture employed the immunoSEQ multiplex PCR assay. TCRdb's version of the immuneACCESS table is confined to in-frame rearrangements and falls short of the full clone set. An unresolved V gene accounts for under half of the shortfall where checked; the remainder is of unknown origin. The sample includes approximately 400,000 clones, with around 95% observed a single time. The biggest ten clones account for 0.015% to 0.025% of the sample. Sequenced sample: thymocytes. The receptors stem from a human donor.

The chain links TRBV12-5 to TRBJ2-2, with 7 bases lining up with TRBD1. The trim removed 1 base at V and 2 bases at J, leaving 4 bases unmatched. Looked up from germline, CDR1 is LGHNT and CDR2 is FRNRAP. CDR3 length: 16 amino acids. The CDR3 DNA reads as TGTGCTAGTGGTTTGGGAGGGACAGAAAACACCGGGGAGCTGTTTTTT. Its protein is CASGLGGTENTGELFF. Variable domain in full (rest from reference TRBV12-5 and TRBJ2-2): DARVTQTPRHKVTEMGQEVTMRCQPILGHNTVFWYRQTMMQGLELLAYFRNRAPLDDSGMPKDRFSAEMPDATLATLKIQPSEPRDSAVYFCASGLGGTENTGELFFGEGSRLTVL.

V and J are TRBV11-2 and TRBJ2-7; 7 nucleotides match TRBD2. The CDR3 has 14 residues. V was pared by 2 bases and J by 0 bases, with 1 base of the junction left unmatched. Germline V gives CDR1 SGHAT, CDR2 FQNNGV. The chain's CDR3 is CASSLSGGSYEQYF. The CDR3, as DNA: TGTGCCAGCAGCTTATCGGGAGGCTCCTACGAGCAGTACTTC.

This clone occurred once. V and J are TRBV7-2 and TRBJ1-3; D possibly corresponds to TRBD1 (5 bases). V lost 5 bases and J 0 bases, leaving 17 bases between the germline ends. This CDR3 region has 17 residues. The V gene's germline CDR1 is SGHTA and CDR2 FQGNSA. The CDR3, as DNA: TGTGCCAGCAGCCCGAGCTCTGACAGCATCTCTGGAAACACCATATATTTT. The encoded protein is CASSPSSDSISGNTIYF. Looking up the rest from reference TRBV7-2 and TRBJ1-3 gives the full variable domain: GAGVSQSPSNKVTEKGKDVELRCDPISGHTALYWYRQSLGQGLEFLIYFQGNSAPDKSGLPSDRFSAERTGGSVSTLTIQRTQQEDSAVYLCASSPSSDSISGNTIYFGEGSWLTVV.

The chain carries TRBV7-2 and TRBJ1-5; 11 bases agree with TRBD1. J gave up 3 bases and V 1 base, and 8 bases lay outside the gene matches. The CDR3 consists of 18 residues. In germline, CDR1 is SGHTA, CDR2 FQGNSA. CDR3 region: CASSLGSRDRGDNQPQHF. The CDR3 DNA follows: TGTGCCAGCAGCTTAGGATCCCGGGACAGGGGGGACAATCAGCCCCAGCATTTT.

The chain couples TRBV27 to TRBJ2-7; 7 nucleotides line up with TRBD1. Per the germline V gene, CDR1 is MNHEY and CDR2 is SMNVEV (reference sequence). The V and J ends lost 2 bases and 3 bases, in that order; junction bases with no gene match: 7. This CDR3 is built from 15 residues. This chain's CDR3 is CASSLGTAPVYEQYF. The CDR3, as DNA: TGTGCCAGCAGTTTAGGGACAGCTCCCGTCTACGAGCAGTACTTC.

CDR3: CASRGETQYF. CDR3 DNA sequence: TGTGCCAGTAGAGGAGAGACCCAGTACTTC. This chain joins TRBV19 and TRBJ2-5; D is ambiguous. The CDR3 runs to 10 residues. Trimming pared 6 bases from V and 4 bases from J, leaving 3 bases between. Germline CDR1 and CDR2: LNHDA and SQIVND (reference sequence).

The rearrangement links TRBV14 to TRBJ2-1; D assignment may be TRBD1 or TRBD2 (6 bases each). Trimming shortened V by 1 base and J by 5 bases, and 12 bases separated the two germline ends. The germline gives CDR1 SGHDN, CDR2 FVKESK. The CDR3 consists of 15 residues. CDR3 in amino acids: CASSQGLEGDNEQFF. The CDR3 coding sequence is TGTGCCAGCAGCCAAGGACTAGAGGGGGACAATGAGCAGTTCTTC. Combining the CDR3 with reference TRBV14 and TRBJ2-1 gives the whole variable domain EAGVTQFPSHSVIEKGQTVTLRCDPISGHDNLYWYRRVMGKEIKFLLHFVKESKQDESGMPNNRFLAERTGGTYSTLKVQPAELEDSGVYFCASSQGLEGDNEQFFGPGTRLTVL.

This chain's CDR3 is CASSFHLPTGGHNYGYTF. DNA of the CDR3: TGTGCCAGCAGCTTTCATCTTCCTACAGGGGGCCACAACTATGGCTACACCTTC. The chain is built from TRBV7-6 and TRBJ1-2; 9 positions agree with TRBD1. The V and J ends lost 3 bases and 2 bases, in that order; junction bases with no gene match: 13. The germline CDR1 and CDR2 sequences are SGHVS and FNYEAQ. CDR3 size: 18 residues.

The J gene is TRBJ1-1, the V gene TRBV7-9; the D gene is possibly TRBD1 (6 bases). Germline V gene sequence: CDR1 SEHNR, CDR2 FQNEAQ (reference sequence). This CDR3 comprises 18 residues. Trimming removed 5 bases at V and 1 base at J, with 23 bases between. The CDR3 DNA sequence: TGTGCCAGCAGCCCGAAGGGGGAATCGTCGGTGCGGAACACTGAAGCTTTCTTT. Translation gives CASSPKGESSVRNTEAFF.

The chain uses TRBV7-6 and TRBJ1-1, with D perhaps matching TRBD1 (5 bases). Germline CDR1 and CDR2: SGHVS and FNYEAQ. Trimming stripped 4 bases from V and 1 base from J, with 19 bases between. This CDR3 comprises 17 residues. This CDR3 reads CASSSGELDGGNTEAFF. The CDR3 bases are TGTGCCAGCAGCTCCGGCGAATTGGACGGGGGGAACACTGAAGCTTTCTTT.

This chain joins TRBV28 and TRBJ2-3, with 9 bases aligning to TRBD2. Germline V gene lookup returns CDR1 MDHEN and CDR2 SYDVKM. The CDR3 has 17 residues. Unmatched junction bases numbered 16, after V lost 8 bases and J lost 4 bases. The CDR3 reads CASGRLADGWDPDTQYF. CDR3 nucleotide sequence: TGTGCCAGCGGTAGACTAGCGGACGGTTGGGACCCAGATACGCAGTATTTT.

The chain joins TRBV27 to TRBJ2-2, with 8 bases that match TRBD2. This CDR3 has 14 amino acids. CDR1 MNHEY and CDR2 SMNVEV come from the germline V gene (reference sequence). Trimming at V came to 10 bases and at J to 0 bases, leaving 4 bases not matched to a gene. CDR3 loop: CATAGGSNTGELFF. Here the CDR3 DNA reads TGTGCCACCGCGGGGGGCTCGAACACCGGGGAGCTGTTTTTT.

This chain uses TRBV6-1 with TRBJ1-5; D might be TRBD1 (5 bases). CDR1 and CDR2 (germline): MNHNS, SASEGT. The CDR3 is 17 residues long. Trimming shortened V by 0 bases and J by 7 bases, and 19 bases separated the two germline ends. In DNA form, the CDR3 reads TGTGCCAGCAGTGAAGCGCTAGGAGGGACGGGTCAACAGCCCCAGCATTTT. Translating gives CASSEALGGTGQQPQHF.

V is TRBV28 and J is TRBJ2-5, with 7 bases identical to TRBD2. J was trimmed by 5 bases and V by 5 bases; bases with no gene match: 2. Germline assignment: CDR1 MDHEN and CDR2 SYDVKM. The CDR3 consists of 12 residues. This chain's CDR3 is CASSPGGETQYF. The CDR3 coding sequence is TGTGCCAGCAGTCCCGGGGGGGAGACCCAGTACTTC.

The V and J genes are TRBV19 and TRBJ2-1; 10 bases match TRBD1. CDR1 and CDR2 (germline): LNHDA, SQIVND (reference sequence). The length of the CDR3 is 14 residues. J was trimmed by 3 bases and V by 6 bases; bases with no gene match: 2. CDR3 coding DNA: TGTGCCAGTAGCTGGACAGGGGGCTACAATGAGCAGTTCTTC. Amino acids: CASSWTGGYNEQFF.

V is TRBV11-2 and J is TRBJ1-3; D is ambiguous. Germline V gene data show CDR1 as SGHAT and CDR2 as FQNNGV. The ends were cut back, 1 base at V and 0 bases at J, with 19 bases in the middle. The CDR3 consists of 19 residues. In DNA, the CDR3 is TGTGCCAGCAGCTTAGGTTTCGGTGGGCCCGCGGTCTCTGGAAACACCATATATTTT. This codes for CASSLGFGGPAVSGNTIYF. The full variable domain, in which reference TRBV11-2 and TRBJ1-3 provide the parts outside the CDR3, is EAGVAQSPRYKIIEKRQSVAFWCNPISGHATLYWYQQILGQGPKLLIQFQNNGVVDDSQLPKDRFSAERLKGVDSTLKIQPAKLEDSAVYLCASSLGFGGPAVSGNTIYFGEGSWLTVV.

The rearrangement uses TRBV7-8 and TRBJ1-2, with D possibly TRBD1 on 6 matching bases. V shed 5 bases and J shed 1 base, with 20 bases lying between them. From germline, CDR1 is SGHVS and CDR2 FQNEAQ. The CDR3 length is 17 residues. CDR3 residues: CASSPLHHGQINYGYTF. The CDR3, as DNA: TGTGCCAGCAGCCCGCTCCATCACGGACAGATTAACTATGGCTACACCTTC.

The J gene is TRBJ2-1, the V gene TRBV19; TRBD2 matches 12 bases. CDR1 and CDR2 from the germline V gene are LNHDA and SQIVND (reference sequence). This CDR3 has 17 residues. Trimming removed 5 bases from V and 2 bases from J; junction bases left unmatched: 7. The CDR3 here is CASSAGLAGGAYNEQFF. CDR3 nucleotide sequence: TGTGCCAGTAGTGCGGGCCTAGCGGGAGGGGCCTACAATGAGCAGTTCTTC.

CDR3 loop: CASSLWTGPPGANVLTF. The CDR3 DNA follows: TGTGCCAGCAGTTTATGGACAGGTCCCCCTGGGGCCAACGTCCTGACTTTC. This chain connects TRBV28 to TRBJ2-6; D might be TRBD1 (6 bases). Germline loops: CDR1 MDHEN, CDR2 SYDVKM. The V and J ends lost 0 bases and 2 bases respectively, with 11 bases between them. This CDR3 has 17 residues.

The chain is built from TRBV28 and TRBJ1-4; maybe TRBD1 (6 bases). Trimming left V 5 bases short and J 8 bases short, with 24 bases between. CDR3 length equals 17 residues. Germline loops: CDR1 MDHEN, CDR2 SYDVKM. The CDR3 protein is CASSTPWNRDKREKLFF. The CDR3 DNA is TGTGCCAGCAGTACCCCATGGAACCGGGACAAACGGGAAAAACTGTTTTTT.

The CDR3 nucleotides are TGTGCCAGCAGTTTATTCCACGGAAATGAGCAGTTCTTC. Translated, it gives CASSLFHGNEQFF. This chain joins TRBV28 and TRBJ2-1; the D is unclear. CDR3 length: 13 amino acids. Germline V gene lookup returns CDR1 MDHEN and CDR2 SYDVKM. The V end was cut by 1 base, the J end by 7 bases, with 8 bases between.

The chain joins TRBV7-9 to TRBJ2-4; the D is unclear. V was clipped by 2 bases and J by 9 bases, with 17 bases between them. The CDR3 consists of 15 residues. Germline-derived CDR1 and CDR2 are SEHNR and FQNEAQ (reference sequence). The CDR3 is CASSLLDVGVGIQYF. The CDR3 region has the DNA TGTGCCAGCAGCTTATTGGACGTGGGCGTTGGCATTCAGTACTTC.